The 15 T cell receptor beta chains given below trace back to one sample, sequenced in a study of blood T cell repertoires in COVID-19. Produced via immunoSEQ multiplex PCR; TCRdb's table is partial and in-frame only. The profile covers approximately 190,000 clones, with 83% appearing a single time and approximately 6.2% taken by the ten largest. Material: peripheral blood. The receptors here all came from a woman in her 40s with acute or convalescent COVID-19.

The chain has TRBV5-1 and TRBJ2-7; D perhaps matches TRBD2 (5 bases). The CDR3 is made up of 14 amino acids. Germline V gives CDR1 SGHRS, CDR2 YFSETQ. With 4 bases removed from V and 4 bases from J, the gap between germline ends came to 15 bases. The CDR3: CASSVTTGGYEQYF. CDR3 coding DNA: TGCGCCAGCAGCGTCACTACTGGCGGGTACGAGCAGTACTTC.

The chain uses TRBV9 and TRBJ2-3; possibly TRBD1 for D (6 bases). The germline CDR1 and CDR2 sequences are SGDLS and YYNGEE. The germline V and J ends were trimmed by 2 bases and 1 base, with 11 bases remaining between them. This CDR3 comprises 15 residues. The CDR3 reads CASSVAGDRTDTQYF. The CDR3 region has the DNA TGTGCCAGCAGCGTGGCAGGGGACCGCACAGATACGCAGTATTTT. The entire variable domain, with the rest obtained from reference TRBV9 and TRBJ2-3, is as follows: DSGVTQTPKHLITATGQRVTLRCSPRSGDLSVYWYQQSLDQGLQFLIQYYNGEERAKGNILERFSAQQFPDLHSELNLSSLELGDSALYFCASSVAGDRTDTQYFGPGTRLTVL.

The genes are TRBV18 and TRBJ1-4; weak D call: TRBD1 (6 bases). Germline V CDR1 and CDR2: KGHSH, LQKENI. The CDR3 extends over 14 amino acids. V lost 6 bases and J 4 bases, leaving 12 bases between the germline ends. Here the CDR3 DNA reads TGTGCCAGCTCGCTCGGGACAAGTAATGAAAAACTGTTTTTT. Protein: CASSLGTSNEKLFF.

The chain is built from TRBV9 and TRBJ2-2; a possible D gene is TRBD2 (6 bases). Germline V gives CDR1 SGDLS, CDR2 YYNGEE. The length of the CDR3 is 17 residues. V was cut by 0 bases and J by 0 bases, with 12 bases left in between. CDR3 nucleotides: TGTGCCAGCAGCGTAGCTCTTGCGGGGTCGAACACCGGGGAGCTGTTTTTT. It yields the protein CASSVALAGSNTGELFF. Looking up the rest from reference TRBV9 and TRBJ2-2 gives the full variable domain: DSGVTQTPKHLITATGQRVTLRCSPRSGDLSVYWYQQSLDQGLQFLIQYYNGEERAKGNILERFSAQQFPDLHSELNLSSLELGDSALYFCASSVALAGSNTGELFFGEGSRLTVL.

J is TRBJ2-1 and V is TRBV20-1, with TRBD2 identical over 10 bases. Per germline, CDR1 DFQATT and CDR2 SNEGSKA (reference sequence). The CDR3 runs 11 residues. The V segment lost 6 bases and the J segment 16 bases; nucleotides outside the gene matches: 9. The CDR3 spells CSARTSGLPFF. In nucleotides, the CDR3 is TGCAGTGCGCGGACTAGCGGATTACCATTCTTC.

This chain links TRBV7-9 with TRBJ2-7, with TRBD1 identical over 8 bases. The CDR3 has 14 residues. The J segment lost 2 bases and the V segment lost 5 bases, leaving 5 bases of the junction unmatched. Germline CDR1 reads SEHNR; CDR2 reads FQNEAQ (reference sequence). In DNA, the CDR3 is TGTGCCAGCAGCATACAGGGGGTTACCTACGAGCAGTACTTC. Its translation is CASSIQGVTYEQYF.

CDR3 in DNA: TGTGCCAGCAGCTTCGACAGGGGCCGCACTGAAGCTTTCTTT. Translated, it gives CASSFDRGRTEAFF. V is TRBV28 and J is TRBJ1-1, with 8 bases matching TRBD1. Germline V gene lookup returns CDR1 MDHEN and CDR2 SYDVKM. J was trimmed by 4 bases and V by 6 bases; bases with no gene match: 7. CDR3 size: 14 residues.

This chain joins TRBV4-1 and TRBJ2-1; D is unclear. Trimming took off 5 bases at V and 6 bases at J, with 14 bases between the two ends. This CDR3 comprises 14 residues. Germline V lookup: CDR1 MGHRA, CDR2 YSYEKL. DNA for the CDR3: TGCGCCAGCAGCACCCCGGGTATGGTCAATGAGCAGTTCTTC. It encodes CASSTPGMVNEQFF.

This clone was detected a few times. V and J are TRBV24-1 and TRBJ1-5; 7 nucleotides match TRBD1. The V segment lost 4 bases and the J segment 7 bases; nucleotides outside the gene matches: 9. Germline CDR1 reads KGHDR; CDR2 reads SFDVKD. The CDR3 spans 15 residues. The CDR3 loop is CATSEGTVPGQPQHF. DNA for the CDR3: TGTGCCACCAGTGAGGGGACAGTGCCGGGACAGCCCCAGCATTTT.

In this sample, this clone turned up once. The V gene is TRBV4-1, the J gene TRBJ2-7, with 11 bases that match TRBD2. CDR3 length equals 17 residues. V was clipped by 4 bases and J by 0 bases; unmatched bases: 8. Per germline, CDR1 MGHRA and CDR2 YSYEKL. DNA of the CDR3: TGCGCCAGCAGCCGGCTGACTAGCGGGGACCGCTCCTACGAGCAGTACTTC. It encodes CASSRLTSGDRSYEQYF.

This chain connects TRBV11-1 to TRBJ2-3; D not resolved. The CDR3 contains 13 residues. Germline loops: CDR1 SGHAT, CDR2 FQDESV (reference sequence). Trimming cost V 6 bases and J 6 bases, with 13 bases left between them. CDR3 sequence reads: CASRTAVADTQYF. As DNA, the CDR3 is TGTGCCAGCAGAACGGCGGTGGCCGATACGCAGTATTTT.

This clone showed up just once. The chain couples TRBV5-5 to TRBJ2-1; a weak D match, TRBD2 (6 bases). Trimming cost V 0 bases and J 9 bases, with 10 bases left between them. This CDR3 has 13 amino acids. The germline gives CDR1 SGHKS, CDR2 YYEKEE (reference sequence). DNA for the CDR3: TGTGCCAGCAGCTTGGTGTTGGAGGGTGAGCAGTTCTTC. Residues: CASSLVLEGEQFF.

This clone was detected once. CDR3 coding DNA: TGTGCCAGCAGCTTGGGTGGGCAGCCCGATCAGCCCCAGCATTTT. Translation: CASSLGGQPDQPQHF. The rearrangement uses TRBV5-4 and TRBJ1-5; D is ambiguous. From germline, CDR1 is SGHNT and CDR2 YYREEE (reference sequence). CDR3 length: 15 residues. Trimming left V 0 bases short and J 5 bases short, with 12 bases between. The whole variable domain, remainder taken from reference TRBV5-4 and TRBJ1-5, is ETGVTQSPTHLIKTRGQQVTLRCSSQSGHNTVSWYQQALGQGPQFIFQYYREEENGRGNFPPRFSGLQFPNYSSELNVNALELDDSALYLCASSLGGQPDQPQHFGDGTRLSIL.

This CDR3 is CATSGGSRGTTDTQYF. In nucleotides, the CDR3 is TGTGCCACCAGTGGGGGGTCGCGGGGGACCACAGATACGCAGTATTTT. The V and J genes are TRBV24-1 and TRBJ2-3, with 7 nucleotides matching TRBD2. With 5 bases clipped from V and 2 bases from J, the junction kept 9 bases outside the gene matches. The germline V gene has CDR1 KGHDR and CDR2 SFDVKD. CDR3 length: 16 amino acids.

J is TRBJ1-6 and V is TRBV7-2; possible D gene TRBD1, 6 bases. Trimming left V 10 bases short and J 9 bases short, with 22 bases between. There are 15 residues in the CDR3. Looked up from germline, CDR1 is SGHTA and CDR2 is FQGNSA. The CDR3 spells CATQGGDISISPLHF. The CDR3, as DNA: TGTGCCACCCAAGGGGGGGACATTAGTATTTCACCCCTCCACTTT.